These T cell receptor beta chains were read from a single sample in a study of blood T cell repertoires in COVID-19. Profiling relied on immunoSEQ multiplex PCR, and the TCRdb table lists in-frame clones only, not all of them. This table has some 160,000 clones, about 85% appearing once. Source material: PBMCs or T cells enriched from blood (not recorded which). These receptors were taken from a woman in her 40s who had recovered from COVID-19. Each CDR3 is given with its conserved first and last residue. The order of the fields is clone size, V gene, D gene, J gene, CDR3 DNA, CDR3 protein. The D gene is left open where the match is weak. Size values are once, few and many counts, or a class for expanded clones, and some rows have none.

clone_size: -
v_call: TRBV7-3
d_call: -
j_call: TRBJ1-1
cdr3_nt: TGTGCCAGCAGCTTATTGGCAGTCGAGAACACTGAAGCTTTCTTT
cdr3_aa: CASSLLAVENTEAFF

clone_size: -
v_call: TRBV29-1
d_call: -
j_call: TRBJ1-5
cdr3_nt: TGCAGCGTTAGAGGAGAAAATCAGCCCCAGCATTTT
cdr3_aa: CSVRGENQPQHF

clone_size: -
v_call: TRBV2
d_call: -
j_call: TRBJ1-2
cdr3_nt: TGTGCCAGCAGTGAAGCGCTTCCTCGACAGTCTAACTATGGCTACACCTTC
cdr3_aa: CASSEALPRQSNYGYTF

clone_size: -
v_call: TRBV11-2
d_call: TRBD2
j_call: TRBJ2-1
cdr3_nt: TGTGCCAGCAGCAAAGCTCTGTCGGGAGGGGTAAATGAGCAGTTCTTC
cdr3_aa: CASSKALSGGVNEQFF

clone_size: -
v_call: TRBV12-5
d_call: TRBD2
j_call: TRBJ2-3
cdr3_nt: TGTGCTAGTGGTTTGGATGCCCCTAGCGGGAGGGCCACAGATACGCAGTATTTT
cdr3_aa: CASGLDAPSGRATDTQYF

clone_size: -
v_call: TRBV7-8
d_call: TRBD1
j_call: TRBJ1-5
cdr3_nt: TGTGCCAGCAGTTCGGACAGGGTCGGCAATCAGCCCCAGCATTTT
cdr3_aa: CASSSDRVGNQPQHF

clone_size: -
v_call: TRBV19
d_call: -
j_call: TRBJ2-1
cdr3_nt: TGTGCCAGTAGTATACGGGGGGCAAGTGAGCAGTTCTTC
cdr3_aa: CASSIRGASEQFF

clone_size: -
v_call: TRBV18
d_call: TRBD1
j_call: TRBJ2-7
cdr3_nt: TGTGCCAGCTCACGAGGACAGGTCGAGCAGTACTTC
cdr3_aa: CASSRGQVEQYF

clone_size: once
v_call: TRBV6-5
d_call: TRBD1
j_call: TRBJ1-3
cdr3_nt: TGTGCCAGCAGTTGGGACAGCACAATCTCTGGAAACACCATATATTTT
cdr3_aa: CASSWDSTISGNTIYF

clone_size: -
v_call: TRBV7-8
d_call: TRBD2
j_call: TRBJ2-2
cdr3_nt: TGTGCCAGCAGCTTAGGGACTAGGGTTGACACCGGGGAGCTGTTTTTT
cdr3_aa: CASSLGTRVDTGELFF

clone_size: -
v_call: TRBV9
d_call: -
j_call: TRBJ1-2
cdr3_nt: TGTGCCAGCAGCTCCCCGGCGTTTCGGGTTGGTGGCTACACCTTC
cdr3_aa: CASSSPAFRVGGYTF

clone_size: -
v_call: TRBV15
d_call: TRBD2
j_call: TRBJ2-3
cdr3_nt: TGTGCCGCGGGACTAGCGGCAGATACGCAGTATTTT
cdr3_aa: CAAGLAADTQYF

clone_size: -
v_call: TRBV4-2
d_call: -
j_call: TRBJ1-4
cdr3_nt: TGTGCCAGCAGCCAAGGGCTACAGGGTTGGGTTGAAAAACTGTTTTTT
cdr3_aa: CASSQGLQGWVEKLFF

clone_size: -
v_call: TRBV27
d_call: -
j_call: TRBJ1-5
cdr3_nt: TGTGCCAGCAGAACAGGTGTTAGCAATCAGCCCCAGCATTTT
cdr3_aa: CASRTGVSNQPQHF

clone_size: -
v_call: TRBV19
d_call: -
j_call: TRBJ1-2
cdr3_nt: TGTGCCAGTAGTATACAGGGTTCCCATGGCTACACCTTC
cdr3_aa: CASSIQGSHGYTF

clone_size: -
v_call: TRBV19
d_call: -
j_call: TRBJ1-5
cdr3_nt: TGTGCCAGTAGTATTCTTTCGGGGAACCAGCCCCAGCATTTT
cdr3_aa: CASSILSGNQPQHF

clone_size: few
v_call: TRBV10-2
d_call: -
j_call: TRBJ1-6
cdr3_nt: TGCGCCAGCAGTCACGGACCGGGATTCTCCTATAATTCACCCCTCCACTTT
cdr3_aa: CASSHGPGFSYNSPLHF

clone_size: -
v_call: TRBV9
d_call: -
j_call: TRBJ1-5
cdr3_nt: TGTGCCAGCAGCGTAGGAGGGAATAGCAATCAGCCCCAGCATTTT
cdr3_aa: CASSVGGNSNQPQHF

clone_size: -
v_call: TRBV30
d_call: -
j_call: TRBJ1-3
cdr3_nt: TGTGCCTGGAGCCCGGGGAGCCCGTCTGGAAACACCATATATTTT
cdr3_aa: CAWSPGSPSGNTIYF

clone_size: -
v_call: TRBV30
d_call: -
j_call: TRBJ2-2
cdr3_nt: TGTGCCTGGAATCCCCCGGACAGTTACACCGGGGAGCTGTTTTTT
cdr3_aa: CAWNPPDSYTGELFF

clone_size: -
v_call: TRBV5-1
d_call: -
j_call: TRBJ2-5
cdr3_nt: TGCGCCAGCAGCCCGCGGCCAGTCCAAGAGACCCAGTACTTC
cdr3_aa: CASSPRPVQETQYF

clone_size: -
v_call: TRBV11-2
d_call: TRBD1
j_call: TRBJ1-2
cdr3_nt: TGTGCCAGCAGCCCGGGACAGGGGTATAATGGCTACACCTTC
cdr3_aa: CASSPGQGYNGYTF

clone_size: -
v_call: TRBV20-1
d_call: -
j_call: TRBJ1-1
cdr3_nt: -
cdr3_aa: CSVGLGSFF

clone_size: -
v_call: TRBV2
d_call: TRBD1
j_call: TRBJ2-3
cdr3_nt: TGTGCCAGCAGTGGCCCGACAGGGGGCTCTTTGGGGGATACGCAGTATTTT
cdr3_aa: CASSGPTGGSLGDTQYF

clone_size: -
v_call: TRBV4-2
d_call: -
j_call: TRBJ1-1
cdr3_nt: TGTGCCAGCAGCCAAGCAGAGGGCCAATTGAACACTGAAGCTTTCTTT
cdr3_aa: CASSQAEGQLNTEAFF

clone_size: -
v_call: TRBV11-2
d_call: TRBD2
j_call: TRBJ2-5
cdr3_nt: TGTGCCAGCAGCCGGACTCTAGCGGCCACTCAAGAGACCCAGTACTTC
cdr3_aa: CASSRTLAATQETQYF

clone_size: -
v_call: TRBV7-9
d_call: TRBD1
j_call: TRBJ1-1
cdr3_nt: TGTGCCAGCATAGTCGACAGGGGTGAAGCTTTCTTT
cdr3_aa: CASIVDRGEAFF

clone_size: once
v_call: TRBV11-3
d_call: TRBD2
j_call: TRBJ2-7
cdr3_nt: TGTGCCAGCAGCTTAGATCCTGACGTAGCGGGCCTTTACTCCTACGAGCAGTACTTC
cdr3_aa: CASSLDPDVAGLYSYEQYF

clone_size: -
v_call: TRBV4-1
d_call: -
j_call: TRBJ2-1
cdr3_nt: TGCGCCAGCAGCCCCAAGCCCTCTGCGGTGGCCAACAATGAGCAGTTCTTC
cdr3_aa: CASSPKPSAVANNEQFF

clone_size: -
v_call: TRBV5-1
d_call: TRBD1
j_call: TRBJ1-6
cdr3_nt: TGCGCCAGCAGCTTGGGACAGGGAGACTATAATTCACCCCTCCACTTT
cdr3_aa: CASSLGQGDYNSPLHF

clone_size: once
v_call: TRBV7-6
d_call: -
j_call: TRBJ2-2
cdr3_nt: TGTGCCAGCAGCTTAGGTATAGAGGTGGCCGGGGAGCTGTTTTTT
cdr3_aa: CASSLGIEVAGELFF

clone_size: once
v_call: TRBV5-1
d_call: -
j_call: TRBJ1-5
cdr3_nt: TGCGCCAGCACCGGGGGTGAGGGACAGCCCCAGCATTTT
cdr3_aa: CASTGGEGQPQHF

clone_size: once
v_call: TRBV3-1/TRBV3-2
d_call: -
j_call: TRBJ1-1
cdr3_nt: TGTGCCGCCGGCGGGGGGGCCGTCACTGAAGCTTTCTTT
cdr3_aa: CAAGGGAVTEAFF

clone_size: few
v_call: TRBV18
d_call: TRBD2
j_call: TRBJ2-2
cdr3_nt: TGTGCCAGCTCACCAAAAGCGGGAGTTGACACCGGGGAGCTGTTTTTT
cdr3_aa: CASSPKAGVDTGELFF

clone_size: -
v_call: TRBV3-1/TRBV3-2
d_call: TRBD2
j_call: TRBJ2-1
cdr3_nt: TGTGCCAGCAGCCAAGATCCAGCTAGCGGGGGGAATGAGCAGTTCTTC
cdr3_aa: CASSQDPASGGNEQFF

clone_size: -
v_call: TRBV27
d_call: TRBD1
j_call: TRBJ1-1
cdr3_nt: TGTGCCAGCAGTTTAGGGGACAGGTTGAACACTGAAGCTTTCTTT
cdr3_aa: CASSLGDRLNTEAFF

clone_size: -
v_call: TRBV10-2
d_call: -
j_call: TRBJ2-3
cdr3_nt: TGCGCCAGCAGTTACCCCGGGACAGATACGCAGTATTTT
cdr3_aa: CASSYPGTDTQYF

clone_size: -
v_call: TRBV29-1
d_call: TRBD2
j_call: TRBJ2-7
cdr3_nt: TGCAGCGTTGAAGATGAAAGACCCACTAGCGGGAGTTACGAGCAGTACTTC
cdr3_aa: CSVEDERPTSGSYEQYF

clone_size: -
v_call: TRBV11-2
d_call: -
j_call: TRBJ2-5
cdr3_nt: TGTGCCAGCAGCTTGAGCGTGGAGACCCAGTACTTC
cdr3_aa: CASSLSVETQYF

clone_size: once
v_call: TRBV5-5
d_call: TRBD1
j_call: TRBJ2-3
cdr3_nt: TGTGCCAGCAGCCCGACAGGGGCCACAGATACGCAGTATTTT
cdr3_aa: CASSPTGATDTQYF

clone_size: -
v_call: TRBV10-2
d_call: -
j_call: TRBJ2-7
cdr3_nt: TGCGCCAGCCAATTAGCTTCGATACACGAGCAGTACTTC
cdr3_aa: CASQLASIHEQYF

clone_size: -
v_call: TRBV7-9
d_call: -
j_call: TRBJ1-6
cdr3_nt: TGTGCCAGCAGCTTAGACCAGTCCTATAATTCACCCCTCCACTTT
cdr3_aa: CASSLDQSYNSPLHF

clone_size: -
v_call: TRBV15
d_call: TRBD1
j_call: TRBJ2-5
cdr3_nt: TGTGCCACCAGCAGAGATGCTTACAGGGGGAAGGAGACCCAGTACTTC
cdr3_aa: CATSRDAYRGKETQYF

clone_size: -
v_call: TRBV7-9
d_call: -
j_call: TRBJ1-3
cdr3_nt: TGTGCCAGCAGCTTGAACAGGCACTCTGGAAACACCATATATTTT
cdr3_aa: CASSLNRHSGNTIYF

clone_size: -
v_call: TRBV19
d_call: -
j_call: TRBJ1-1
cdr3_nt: TGTGCCAGTAGTGGACAGCTGAACACTGAAGCTTTCTTT
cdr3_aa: CASSGQLNTEAFF

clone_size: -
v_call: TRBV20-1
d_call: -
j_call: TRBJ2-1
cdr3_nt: TGCAGTGCTAGTTTGGTCTGGGAGAATGAGCAGTTCTTC
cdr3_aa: CSASLVWENEQFF

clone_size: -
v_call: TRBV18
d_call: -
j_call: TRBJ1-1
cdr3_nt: TGTGCCAGCTCAGAACTTGACACTGAAGCTTTCTTT
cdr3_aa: CASSELDTEAFF

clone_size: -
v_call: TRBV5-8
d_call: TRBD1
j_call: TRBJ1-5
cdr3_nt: TGTGCCAGCAGCTTAGGGCAGGGGGCCCAGCCCCAGCATTTT
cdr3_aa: CASSLGQGAQPQHF

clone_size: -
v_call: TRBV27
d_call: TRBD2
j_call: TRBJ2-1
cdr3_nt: TGTGCCAGCAGTTTAGCTAGCGGGGGGGTCAATGAGCAGTTCTTC
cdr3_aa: CASSLASGGVNEQFF

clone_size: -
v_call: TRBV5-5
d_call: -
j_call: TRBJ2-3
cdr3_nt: TGTGCCAGCAGCCGAGGCGGCTTACCCACAGATACGCAGTATTTT
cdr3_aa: CASSRGGLPTDTQYF

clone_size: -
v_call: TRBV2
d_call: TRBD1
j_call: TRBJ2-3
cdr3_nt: TGTGCCAATCGACAGGGGGCTGGCACAGATACGCAGTATTTT
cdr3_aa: CANRQGAGTDTQYF